Each of the 25 T cell receptor beta chains below was sequenced from the same sample in a study of cytomegalovirus exposure and HLA in healthy donors. Clones were sequenced by immunoSEQ multiplex PCR, and TCRdb holds only the in-frame ones, with some missing. The data contain about 65,000 clones, approximately 94% of them singletons. Specimen: PBMCs. The source of these receptors is a man aged 18 to 30 in good health and CMV-seropositive.

The CDR3 region has the DNA TGTGCCAGCAGTACCTTAGCGGCAGACGGAAACACCATATATTTT. Translation gives CASSTLAADGNTIYF. The chain couples TRBV28 to TRBJ1-3; no definite D call. This CDR3 spans 15 amino acids. Per germline, CDR1 MDHEN and CDR2 SYDVKM. V was clipped by 5 bases and J by 4 bases, with 15 bases between them.

V gene TRBV19 combines with J gene TRBJ1-5, with no clear D. This CDR3 has 13 amino acids. V dropped 8 bases and J dropped 1 base, with 9 bases sitting between them. From germline, CDR1 is LNHDA and CDR2 SQIVND (reference sequence). The CDR3 reads CASSAMSNQPQHF. The CDR3 nucleotides are TGTGCCAGTTCCGCTATGAGCAATCAGCCCCAGCATTTT.

This chain connects TRBV7-8 to TRBJ1-2; 8 bases match TRBD1. CDR3 length: 16 residues. The germline V gene has CDR1 SGHVS and CDR2 FQNEAQ. V lost 2 bases and J lost 3; bases outside the gene matches: 8. The chain's CDR3 is CASSLIPDRADYGYTF. For the CDR3, the DNA is TGTGCCAGCAGCTTAATCCCGGACAGGGCGGACTATGGCTACACCTTC.

V and J are TRBV27 and TRBJ2-1, with no clear D. The CDR3 loop spans 15 amino acids. The V end was cut by 7 bases, the J end by 8 bases, with 21 bases between. In germline, CDR1 is MNHEY, CDR2 SMNVEV (reference sequence). Here the CDR3 DNA reads TGTGCCAGCACCCCAGGCAGTAGGATCCCCGATGAGCAGTTCTTC. Residues: CASTPGSRIPDEQFF.

This clone came up once. The V gene is TRBV7-9, the J gene TRBJ2-3; TRBD1 agrees at 8 bases. The CDR3 loop spans 16 amino acids. V lost 6 bases, J lost 2 bases, and 10 bases stayed unmatched. The germline gives CDR1 SEHNR, CDR2 FQNEAQ (reference sequence). In nucleotides, the CDR3 is TGTGCCAGCAGACAATACGGGACAGGACCCACAGATACGCAGTATTTT. Translated: CASRQYGTGPTDTQYF.

V and J are TRBV27 and TRBJ2-1; perhaps TRBD2 as D (5 bases). This CDR3 is built from 12 residues. Germline V gives CDR1 MNHEY, CDR2 SMNVEV (reference sequence). Trimming stripped 7 bases from V and 7 bases from J, with 11 bases between. The CDR3 region has the DNA TGTGCCAGCAAACGAACGGGGAATGAGCAGTTCTTC. It encodes CASKRTGNEQFF.

The chain couples TRBV5-4 to TRBJ2-5; TRBD2 is a possible D gene (5 bases). V was cut by 2 bases and J by 0 bases, with 11 bases left in between. The germline V gene has CDR1 SGHNT and CDR2 YYREEE (reference sequence). CDR3 length: 15 amino acids. The CDR3 DNA is TGTGCCAGCAGCTTACCTAGCTTGTACCAAGAGACCCAGTACTTC. It yields the protein CASSLPSLYQETQYF.

About this clone: One junction end disagrees with the germline gene, perhaps due to a read error. This chain connects TRBV7-7 to TRBJ2-1; D is possibly TRBD1 (5 bases). The CDR3 sequence is 16 residues long. Germline CDR1 is SSHAT and CDR2 is FNYEAQ (reference sequence). The CDR3 loop is CASSQGHPNLYNEQFF. The CDR3 coding sequence is TGTGCTAGCAGCCAAGGACACCCCAACCTCTACAATGAGCAGTTCTTC.

This chain joins TRBV4-1 and TRBJ1-2; 7 nucleotides align to TRBD1. The CDR3 spans 14 residues. After removal of 4 bases from V and 4 bases from J, the junction contained 6 bases not matched to a gene. Germline V CDR1 and CDR2: MGHRA, YSYEKL. Here the CDR3 reads CASSPDRASYGYTF. Here the CDR3 DNA reads TGCGCCAGCAGCCCAGACAGGGCTTCCTATGGCTACACCTTC.

The rearrangement uses TRBV5-1 and TRBJ2-1; D is perhaps TRBD2 (6 bases). Germline V lookup: CDR1 SGHRS, CDR2 YFSETQ. V was pared by 0 bases and J by 2 bases, with 12 bases between. This CDR3 is built from 16 residues. The CDR3 nucleotides are TGCGCCAGCAGCTTGGCCGGAGTAGCGGCCTACAATGAGCAGTTCTTC. This gives the protein CASSLAGVAAYNEQFF. Full variable domain (remainder filled in from reference TRBV5-1 and TRBJ2-1): KAGVTQTPRYLIKTRGQQVTLSCSPISGHRSVSWYQQTPGQGLQFLFEYFSETQRNKGNFPGRFSGRQFSNSRSEMNVSTLELGDSALYLCASSLAGVAAYNEQFFGPGTRLTVL.

This sequence joins TRBV6-6 and TRBJ2-1; perhaps TRBD1 as D (6 bases). Per the germline V gene, CDR1 is MNHNY and CDR2 is SVGAGI (reference sequence). Trimming stripped 8 bases from V and 3 bases from J, with 17 bases between. The CDR3 runs to 15 residues. This CDR3 is CASLQGGRVYNEQFF. DNA for the CDR3: TGTGCCAGCCTTCAAGGGGGAAGGGTCTACAATGAGCAGTTCTTC.

J is TRBJ2-1 and V is TRBV9, with 9 bases that match TRBD2. Losses at the gene ends were 2 bases for V and 8 bases for J; bases not matched to a gene: 5. The CDR3 extends over 14 amino acids. Germline CDR1 reads SGDLS; CDR2 reads YYNGEE. CDR3 loop: CASSVSGRSDEQFF. The DNA of the CDR3 is TGTGCCAGCAGCGTTAGCGGGAGATCAGATGAGCAGTTCTTC.

The sample holds one count of this clone. This rearrangement joins TRBV30 to TRBJ1-4; the D gene is possibly TRBD1 (5 bases). The CDR3 is made up of 15 amino acids. V was trimmed by 1 base and J by 0 bases, leaving 9 bases between them. Germline loops: CDR1 GTSNPN, CDR2 SVGIG (reference sequence). The CDR3 DNA sequence: TGTGCCTGGAGTGCAGGGATGACAACTAATGAAAAACTGTTTTTT. It is translated as CAWSAGMTTNEKLFF.

The CDR3 reads CASSPGQSDNEQFF. The CDR3, as DNA: TGTGCCAGCTCACCGGGACAGTCCGACAATGAGCAGTTCTTC. The chain recombines TRBV18 with TRBJ2-1; 7 bases line up with TRBD1. Germline V gives CDR1 KGHSH, CDR2 LQKENI. V shed 3 bases, J shed 5 bases, and the junction held 4 bases outside the gene matches. This CDR3 region has 14 residues.

This clone appeared a single time. V usage is TRBV7-2 and J usage is TRBJ2-1; tentatively, D is TRBD2 (6 bases). Germline CDR1 and CDR2: SGHTA and FQGNSA. This CDR3 comprises 16 residues. V was pared by 5 bases and J by 6 bases, with 20 bases between. CDR3 DNA: TGTGCCAGCAGCGAGCGTTGGGCGGGAACCTTCAATGAGCAGTTCTTC. Its translation is CASSERWAGTFNEQFF.

In DNA form, the CDR3 reads TGTGCCAGCAGCCCACAGGGACCGGCGGACAATGAGCAGTTCTTC. This codes for CASSPQGPADNEQFF. The chain couples TRBV7-3 to TRBJ2-1; TRBD1 might be the D (6 bases). With 5 bases removed from V and 5 bases from J, the gap between germline ends came to 16 bases. From germline, CDR1 is SGHTA and CDR2 FQGTGA. The CDR3 has 15 residues.

V is TRBV5-6 and J is TRBJ2-6, with 7 bases lining up with TRBD1. CDR1 is SGHDT, CDR2 YYEEEE, per germline. V shed 5 bases, J shed 2 bases, and the junction held 7 bases outside the gene matches. The CDR3 consists of 16 residues. The CDR3 here is CASRRSTGAGANVLTF. In nucleotides, the CDR3 is TGTGCCAGCAGACGTAGCACAGGGGCTGGGGCCAACGTCCTGACTTTC.

This chain links TRBV2 with TRBJ2-5; D may be TRBD2 (6 bases). The CDR3 covers 16 residues. Looked up from germline, CDR1 is SNHLY and CDR2 is FYNNEI. V was cut by 7 bases and J by 5 bases, with 23 bases left in between. The CDR3 sequence is CASISEAAGKAETQYF. The CDR3 DNA follows: TGTGCCAGCATCTCCGAGGCCGCGGGGAAGGCGGAGACCCAGTACTTC. The entire variable domain, with the rest obtained from reference TRBV2 and TRBJ2-5, is as follows: EPEVTQTPSHQVTQMGQEVILRCVPISNHLYFYWYRQILGQKVEFLVSFYNNEISEKSEIFDDQFSVERPDGSNFTLKIRSTKLEDSAMYFCASISEAAGKAETQYFGPGTRLLVL.

V gene TRBV19 combines with J gene TRBJ2-3, with 10 bases fitting TRBD1. Germline V gene data show CDR1 as LNHDA and CDR2 as SQIVND (reference sequence). After removal of 9 bases from V and 5 bases from J, the junction contained 14 bases not matched to a gene. The CDR3 has 16 amino acids. The CDR3 is CASPPPGDRGVDTQYF. The CDR3 coding sequence is TGTGCCAGCCCACCGCCCGGGGACAGGGGAGTAGATACGCAGTATTTT.

The V call is TRBV19, the J call TRBJ1-2; TRBD1 matches 8 bases. There are 15 residues in the CDR3. V shed 3 bases and J 5 bases; nucleotides not matched to a gene: 8. Looked up from germline, CDR1 is LNHDA and CDR2 is SQIVND (reference sequence). The CDR3 region has the DNA TGTGCCAGTAGTATCAAAGGACAGGGTGCGTATGGCTACACCTTC. Residues: CASSIKGQGAYGYTF. Variable domain in full (rest from reference TRBV19 and TRBJ1-2): DGGITQSPKYLFRKEGQNVTLSCEQNLNHDAMYWYRQDPGQGLRLIYYSQIVNDFQKGDIAEGYSVSREKKESFPLTVTSAQKNPTAFYLCASSIKGQGAYGYTFGSGTRLTVV.

The chain is built from TRBV19 and TRBJ2-7, with 10 bases identical to TRBD1. The V gene end was trimmed by 4 bases and the J gene end by 2 bases; junction bases not matched to a gene: 2. The CDR3 consists of 14 residues. Germline lookup yields CDR1 LNHDA and CDR2 SQIVND (reference sequence). CDR3 sequence reads: CASSNGQGAYEQYF. The CDR3 coding sequence is TGTGCCAGTAGTAATGGACAGGGGGCCTACGAGCAGTACTTC.

The genes are TRBV29-1 and TRBJ1-1, with D uncertain. The CDR3 is 12 residues long. V was trimmed by 7 bases and J by 1 base, leaving 10 bases between them. The germline gives CDR1 SQVTM, CDR2 ANQGSEA. The CDR3 here is CSARRENTEAFF. DNA for the CDR3: TGCAGCGCCCGGCGGGAGAACACTGAAGCTTTCTTT.

The chain carries TRBV6-5 and TRBJ1-1; D is possibly TRBD1 (5 bases). CDR3 length equals 13 residues. The V gene's germline CDR1 is MNHEY and CDR2 SVGAGI. V lost 6 bases, J lost 5 bases, and 13 bases lay in between. This CDR3 reads CASRPTRGTEAFF. Here the CDR3 DNA reads TGTGCCAGCAGGCCCACCCGGGGGACTGAAGCTTTCTTT.

The chain recombines TRBV6-1 with TRBJ1-1; TRBD1 might be the D (6 bases). Trimming removed 5 bases from V and 6 bases from J, with 10 bases in between. The germline V gene has CDR1 MNHNS and CDR2 SASEGT. The CDR3 totals 12 residues. CDR3 amino acids: CASSPGGPEAFF. The CDR3 nucleotides read TGTGCCAGCAGTCCGGGGGGCCCTGAAGCTTTCTTT.

The V and J genes are TRBV4-1 and TRBJ1-1, with D unclear. Germline loops: CDR1 MGHRA, CDR2 YSYEKL. V was clipped by 2 bases and J by 7 bases, with 17 bases between them. CDR3 length: 15 residues. CDR3 protein: CASSQPTGREGEAFF. CDR3 DNA: TGCGCCAGCAGCCAACCCACGGGGAGGGAGGGTGAAGCTTTCTTT.